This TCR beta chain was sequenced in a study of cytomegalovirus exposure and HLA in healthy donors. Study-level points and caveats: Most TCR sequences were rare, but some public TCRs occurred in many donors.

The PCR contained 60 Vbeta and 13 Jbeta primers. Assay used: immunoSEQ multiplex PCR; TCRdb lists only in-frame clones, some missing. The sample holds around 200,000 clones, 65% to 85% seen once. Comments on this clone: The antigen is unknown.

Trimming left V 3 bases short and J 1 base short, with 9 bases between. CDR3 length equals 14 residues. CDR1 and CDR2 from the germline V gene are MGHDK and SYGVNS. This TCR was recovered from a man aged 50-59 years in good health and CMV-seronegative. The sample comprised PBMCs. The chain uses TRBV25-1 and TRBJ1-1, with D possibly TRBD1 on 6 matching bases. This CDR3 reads CASSDRGANTEAFF. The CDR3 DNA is TGTGCCAGCAGTGATCGGGGGGCGAACACTGAAGCTTTCTTT.